These T cell receptor beta chains were read from a single sample in a study of shared clonotypes between healthy human individuals. Some clones are missing from TCRdb's copy, which holds only in-frame ones; the method was immunoSEQ multiplex PCR. The sample records about 580,000 clones, roughly 98% being singletons. The sample was naive CD8+ T cells sorted from blood. These receptors were taken from a young man in good health. CDR3s include the opening cysteine and the closing phenylalanine or tryptophan. Fields, in order: J gene, D gene, clone size, V gene, CDR3 protein, CDR3 DNA. A D gene is named only where the DNA matches it firmly. A clone size is listed for some rows: how often the clone was seen (once, few, many), or a class if it is expanded.

J: TRBJ2-7; D: -; size: once; V: TRBV11-1; CDR3: CASSSPGTAYEQYF; DNA: TGTGCCAGCAGCTCTCCTGGAACGGCCTACGAGCAGTACTTC
J: TRBJ1-2; D: -; size: -; V: TRBV9; CDR3: CASSGRGYTF; DNA: TGTGCCAGCAGCGGCAGGGGCTACACCTTC
J: TRBJ1-2; D: -; size: -; V: TRBV11-2; CDR3: CASSLDYSQVSLYGYTF; DNA: TGTGCCAGCAGCTTAGATTACTCCCAGGTCTCCCTCTATGGCTACACCTTC
J: TRBJ2-1; D: TRBD2; size: -; V: TRBV19; CDR3: CASSIGGLAGYNEQFF; DNA: TGTGCCAGTAGTATAGGGGGACTAGCGGGATACAATGAGCAGTTCTTC
J: TRBJ2-3; D: TRBD2; size: -; V: TRBV4-2; CDR3: CASSQGPSGTSTDTQYF; DNA: TGTGCCAGCAGCCAAGGACCTAGCGGGACTAGCACAGATACGCAGTATTTT
J: TRBJ1-5; D: TRBD1; size: -; V: TRBV6-1; CDR3: CASLQGGQPQHF; DNA: TGTGCCAGCCTACAGGGGGGTCAGCCCCAGCATTTT
J: TRBJ2-7; D: -; size: -; V: TRBV6-1; CDR3: CASSEWGYEQYF; DNA: TGTGCCAGCAGTGAATGGGGATACGAGCAGTACTTC
J: TRBJ2-1; D: -; size: -; V: TRBV5-1; CDR3: CASSYVDTRFGGNEQFF; DNA: TGCGCCAGCAGCTATGTAGATACGAGGTTTGGTGGAAATGAGCAGTTCTTC
J: TRBJ1-1; D: -; size: few; V: TRBV5-1; CDR3: CASQQSNTEAFF; DNA: TGCGCCAGCCAGCAATCGAACACTGAAGCTTTCTTT
J: TRBJ2-1; D: -; size: -; V: TRBV5-1; CDR3: CASSFSNEQFF; DNA: TGCGCCAGCAGCTTCAGCAATGAGCAGTTCTTC
J: TRBJ2-7; D: TRBD2; size: -; V: TRBV6-1; CDR3: CASTGGLDYEQYF; DNA: TGTGCCAGCACGGGGGGATTGGACTACGAGCAGTACTTC
J: TRBJ2-7; D: -; size: once; V: TRBV27; CDR3: CASSLEGGSSYEQYF; DNA: TGTGCCAGCAGTTTAGAGGGGGGTAGCTCCTACGAGCAGTACTTC
J: TRBJ2-4; D: -; size: once; V: TRBV4-1; CDR3: CASSQDSGRGWGNIQYF; DNA: TGCGCCAGCAGCCAAGATTCGGGCAGGGGATGGGGAAACATTCAGTACTTC
J: TRBJ2-1; D: -; size: -; V: TRBV27; CDR3: CASSLLTTTRGLEQFF; DNA: TGTGCCAGCAGTTTATTGACTACTACAAGGGGATTGGAGCAGTTCTTC
J: TRBJ2-1; D: -; size: once; V: TRBV27; CDR3: CASSLGMELPYNEQFF; DNA: TGTGCCAGCAGTTTGGGGATGGAGTTACCCTACAATGAGCAGTTCTTC
J: TRBJ2-7; D: -; size: -; V: TRBV27; CDR3: CASRGGWHEQYF; DNA: TGTGCCAGCAGAGGAGGGTGGCACGAGCAGTACTTC
J: TRBJ2-5; D: -; size: -; V: TRBV4-1; CDR3: CASSQGPLETQYF; DNA: TGCGCCAGCAGCCAAGGTCCGCTGGAGACCCAGTACTTC
J: TRBJ2-2; D: -; size: once; V: TRBV6-5; CDR3: CASGRFFAGELFF; DNA: TGTGCCAGCGGGAGGTTCTTCGCCGGGGAGCTGTTTTTT
J: TRBJ1-2; D: -; size: -; V: TRBV27; CDR3: CASSPMVGVQANYGYTF; DNA: TGTGCCAGCAGCCCTATGGTGGGGGTCCAAGCTAACTATGGCTACACCTTC
J: TRBJ2-7; D: -; size: -; V: TRBV9; CDR3: CASSPRDRTYEQYF; DNA: TGTGCCAGCAGCCCCCGTGACAGGACCTACGAGCAGTACTTC
J: TRBJ1-5; D: -; size: -; V: TRBV28; CDR3: CASSLGENQPQHF; DNA: TGTGCCAGCAGTTTAGGGGAGAATCAGCCCCAGCATTTT
J: TRBJ2-7; D: -; size: -; V: TRBV5-5; CDR3: CASSLLGTPPYEQYF; DNA: TGTGCCAGCAGCTTGCTCGGGACCCCCCCCTACGAGCAGTACTTC